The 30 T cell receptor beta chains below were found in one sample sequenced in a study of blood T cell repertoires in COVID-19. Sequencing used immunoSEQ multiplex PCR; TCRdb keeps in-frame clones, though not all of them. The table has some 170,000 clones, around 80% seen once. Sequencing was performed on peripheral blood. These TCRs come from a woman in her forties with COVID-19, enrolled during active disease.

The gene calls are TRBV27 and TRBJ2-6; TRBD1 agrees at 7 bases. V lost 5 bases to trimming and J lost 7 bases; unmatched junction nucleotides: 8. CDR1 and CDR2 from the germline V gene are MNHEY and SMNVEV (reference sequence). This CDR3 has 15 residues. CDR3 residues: CASSRQGLGANVLTF. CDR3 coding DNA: TGTGCCAGCAGTAGACAGGGTTTGGGAGCCAACGTCCTGACTTTC.

The CDR3 region is CASSYETGAVGYEQYF. The CDR3 bases are TGTGCCAGCAGCTACGAGACGGGTGCGGTGGGTTACGAGCAGTACTTC. J is TRBJ2-7 and V is TRBV7-9; D gene unclear. The CDR3 covers 16 residues. The germline V gene has CDR1 SEHNR and CDR2 FQNEAQ (reference sequence). V lost 4 bases and J lost 4, with 20 bases in between.

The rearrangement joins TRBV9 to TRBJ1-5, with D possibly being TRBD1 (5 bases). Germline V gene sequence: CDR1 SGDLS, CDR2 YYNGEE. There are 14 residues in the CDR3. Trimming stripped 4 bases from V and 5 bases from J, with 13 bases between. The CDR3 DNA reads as TGTGCCAGCAGCCCCGGGGGGACTTATCAGCCCCAGCATTTT. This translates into CASSPGGTYQPQHF.

The DNA of the CDR3 is TGTGCCAGTAGTGCCGGGGGTCGGGGGAACATTCAGTACTTC. This sequence encodes CASSAGGRGNIQYF. This chain joins TRBV19 and TRBJ2-4; weak D call: TRBD2 (6 bases). V gave up 5 bases and J gave up 7 bases, with 15 bases separating them. The CDR3 contains 14 residues. Germline V gene sequence: CDR1 LNHDA, CDR2 SQIVND (reference sequence).

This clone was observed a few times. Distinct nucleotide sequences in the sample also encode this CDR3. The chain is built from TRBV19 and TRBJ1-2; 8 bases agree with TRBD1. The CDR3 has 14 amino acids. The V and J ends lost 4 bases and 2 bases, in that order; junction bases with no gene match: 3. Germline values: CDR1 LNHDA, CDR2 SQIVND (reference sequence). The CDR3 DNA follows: TGTGCCAGTAGTAGCACAGGGGGGAACTATGGCTACACCTTC. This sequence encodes CASSSTGGNYGYTF. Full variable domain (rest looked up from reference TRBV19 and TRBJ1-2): DGGITQSPKYLFRKEGQNVTLSCEQNLNHDAMYWYRQDPGQGLRLIYYSQIVNDFQKGDIAEGYSVSREKKESFPLTVTSAQKNPTAFYLCASSSTGGNYGYTFGSGTRLTVV.

The CDR3 coding sequence is TGCAGCGTTGGGGAGCGGAAGGACTCACCCCTCCACTTT. Translated, it gives CSVGERKDSPLHF. This chain links TRBV29-1 with TRBJ1-6; D unresolved. Germline CDR1 and CDR2: SQVTM and ANQGSEA. V lost 4 bases, J lost 10 bases, and 14 bases lay in between. The length of the CDR3 is 13 residues.

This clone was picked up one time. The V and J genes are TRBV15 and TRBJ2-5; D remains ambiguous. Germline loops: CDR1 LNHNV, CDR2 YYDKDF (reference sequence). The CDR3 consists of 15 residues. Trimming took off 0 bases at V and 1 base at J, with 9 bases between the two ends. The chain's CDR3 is CATSRDLAVQETQYF. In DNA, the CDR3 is TGTGCCACCAGCAGAGATCTCGCAGTCCAAGAGACCCAGTACTTC.

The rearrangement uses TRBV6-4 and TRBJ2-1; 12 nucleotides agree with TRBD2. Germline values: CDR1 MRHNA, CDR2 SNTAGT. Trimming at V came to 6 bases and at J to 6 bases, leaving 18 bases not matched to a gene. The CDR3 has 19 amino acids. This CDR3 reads CASSLGLAGMAPPLNEQFF. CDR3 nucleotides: TGTGCCAGCAGCCTCGGACTAGCGGGGATGGCGCCACCTCTCAATGAGCAGTTCTTC.

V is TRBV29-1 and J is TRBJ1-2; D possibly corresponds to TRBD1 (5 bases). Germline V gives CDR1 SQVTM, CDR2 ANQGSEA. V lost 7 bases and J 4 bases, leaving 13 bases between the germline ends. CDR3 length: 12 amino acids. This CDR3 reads CSDRQSTYGYTF. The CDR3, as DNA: TGCAGCGATCGACAGTCTACCTATGGCTACACCTTC.

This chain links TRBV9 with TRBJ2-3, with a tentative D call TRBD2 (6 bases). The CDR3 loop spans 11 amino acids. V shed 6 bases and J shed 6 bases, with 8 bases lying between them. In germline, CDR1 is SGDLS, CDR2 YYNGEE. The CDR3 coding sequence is TGTGCCAGCACCCGGGGGGATACGCAGTATTTT. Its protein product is CASTRGDTQYF.

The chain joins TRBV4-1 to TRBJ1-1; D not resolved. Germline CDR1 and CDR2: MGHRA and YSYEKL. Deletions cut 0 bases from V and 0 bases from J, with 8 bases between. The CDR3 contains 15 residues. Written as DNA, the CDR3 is TGCGCCAGCAGCCAAGATAGCGGGGTGAACACTGAAGCTTTCTTT. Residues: CASSQDSGVNTEAFF.

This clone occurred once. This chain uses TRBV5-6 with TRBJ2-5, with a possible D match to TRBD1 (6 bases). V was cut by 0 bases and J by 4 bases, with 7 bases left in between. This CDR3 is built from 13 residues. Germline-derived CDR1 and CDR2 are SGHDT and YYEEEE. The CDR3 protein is CASSLARGETQYF. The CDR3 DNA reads TGTGCCAGCAGCTTGGCCAGGGGAGAGACCCAGTACTTC.

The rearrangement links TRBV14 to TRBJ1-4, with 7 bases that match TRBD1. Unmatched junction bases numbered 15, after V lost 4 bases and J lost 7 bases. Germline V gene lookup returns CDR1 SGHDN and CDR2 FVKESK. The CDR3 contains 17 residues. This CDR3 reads CASSLIQGAGGREKLFF. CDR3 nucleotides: TGTGCCAGCAGCCTGATCCAAGGGGCAGGGGGACGTGAAAAACTGTTTTTT.

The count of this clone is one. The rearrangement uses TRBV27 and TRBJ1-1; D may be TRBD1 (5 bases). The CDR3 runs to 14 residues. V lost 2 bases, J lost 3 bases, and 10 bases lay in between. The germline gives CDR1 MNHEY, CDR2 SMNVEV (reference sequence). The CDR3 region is CASSLRGLDTEAFF. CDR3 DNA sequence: TGTGCCAGCAGTTTAAGGGGCCTGGACACTGAAGCTTTCTTT.

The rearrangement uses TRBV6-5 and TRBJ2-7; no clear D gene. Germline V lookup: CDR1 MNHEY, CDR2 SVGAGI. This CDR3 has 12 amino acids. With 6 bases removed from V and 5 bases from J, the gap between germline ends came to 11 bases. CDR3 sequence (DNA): TGTGCCAGCAGGCTAACACAGCACGAGCAGTACTTC. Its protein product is CASRLTQHEQYF.

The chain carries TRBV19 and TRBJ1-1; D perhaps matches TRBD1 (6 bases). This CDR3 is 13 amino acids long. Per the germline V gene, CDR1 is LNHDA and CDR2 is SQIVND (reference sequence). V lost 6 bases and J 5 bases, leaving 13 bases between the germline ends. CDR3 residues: CASRPYRDTEAFF. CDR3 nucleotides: TGTGCCAGTAGACCATACAGGGATACTGAAGCTTTCTTT.

This chain's CDR3 is CASSLVWGEHQPQHF. The CDR3 bases are TGTGCCAGCAGCTTAGTTTGGGGGGAGCATCAGCCCCAGCATTTT. This rearrangement joins TRBV7-8 to TRBJ1-5, with D perhaps matching TRBD1 (5 bases). Germline loops: CDR1 SGHVS, CDR2 FQNEAQ. The CDR3 has 15 amino acids. The V end lost 1 base, the J end lost 5 bases, and 12 bases lay between the germline ends.

The CDR3 bases are TGTGCCAGCAGCCACGACAGGGCCGATGAAAAACTGTTTTTT. This sequence encodes CASSHDRADEKLFF. The chain links TRBV5-4 to TRBJ1-4; TRBD1 agrees at 7 bases. J lost 6 bases, V lost 4 bases, and 6 bases had no gene match. The CDR3 consists of 14 residues. Germline values: CDR1 SGHNT, CDR2 YYREEE (reference sequence).

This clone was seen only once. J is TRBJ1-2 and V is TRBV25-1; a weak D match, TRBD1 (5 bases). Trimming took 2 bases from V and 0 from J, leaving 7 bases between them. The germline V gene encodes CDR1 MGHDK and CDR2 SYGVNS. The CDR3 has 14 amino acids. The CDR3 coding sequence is TGTGCCAGCAGTGAAGCCAGGGCTAACTATGGCTACACCTTC. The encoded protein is CASSEARANYGYTF.

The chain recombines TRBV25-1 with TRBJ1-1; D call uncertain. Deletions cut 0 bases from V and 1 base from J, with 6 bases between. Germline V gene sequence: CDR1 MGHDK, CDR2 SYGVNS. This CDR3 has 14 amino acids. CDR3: CASSEYGPNTEAFF. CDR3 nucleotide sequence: TGTGCCAGCAGTGAATATGGCCCGAACACTGAAGCTTTCTTT. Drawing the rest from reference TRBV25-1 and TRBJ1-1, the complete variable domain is EADIYQTPRYLVIGTGKKITLECSQTMGHDKMYWYQQDPGMELHLIHYSYGVNSTEKGDLSSESTVSRIRTEHFPLTLESARPSHTSQYLCASSEYGPNTEAFFGQGTRLTVV.

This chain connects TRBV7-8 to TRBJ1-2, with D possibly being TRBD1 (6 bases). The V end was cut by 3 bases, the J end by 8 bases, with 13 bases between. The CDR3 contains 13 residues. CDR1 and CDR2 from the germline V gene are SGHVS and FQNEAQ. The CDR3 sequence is CASSFLLRGGYTF. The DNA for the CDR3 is TGTGCCAGCAGCTTCCTCCTCAGGGGCGGCTACACCTTC. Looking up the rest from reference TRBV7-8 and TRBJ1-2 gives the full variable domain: GAGVSQSPRYKVAKRGQDVALRCDPISGHVSLFWYQQALGQGPEFLTYFQNEAQLDKSGLPSDRFFAERPEGSVSTLKIQRTQQEDSAVYLCASSFLLRGGYTFGSGTRLTVV.

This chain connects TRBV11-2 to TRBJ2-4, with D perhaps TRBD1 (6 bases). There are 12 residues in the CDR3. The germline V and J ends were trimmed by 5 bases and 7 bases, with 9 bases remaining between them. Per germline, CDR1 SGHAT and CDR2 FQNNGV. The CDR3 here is CASSPGGNIQYF. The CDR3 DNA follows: TGTGCCAGCAGCCCTGGGGGCAACATTCAGTACTTC.

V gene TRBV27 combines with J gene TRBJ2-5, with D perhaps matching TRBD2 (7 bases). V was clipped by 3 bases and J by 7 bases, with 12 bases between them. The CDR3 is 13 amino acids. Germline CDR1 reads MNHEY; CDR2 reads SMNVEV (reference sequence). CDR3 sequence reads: CASSLRGGRTQYF. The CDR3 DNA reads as TGTGCCAGCAGTTTGAGGGGGGGTCGGACCCAGTACTTC.

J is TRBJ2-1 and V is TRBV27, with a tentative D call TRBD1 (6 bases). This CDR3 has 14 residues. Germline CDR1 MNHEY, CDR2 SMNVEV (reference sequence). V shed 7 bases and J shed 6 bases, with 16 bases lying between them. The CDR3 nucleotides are TGTGCCAGCATGGGGACAAAGTCCCTCAATGAGCAGTTCTTC. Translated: CASMGTKSLNEQFF.

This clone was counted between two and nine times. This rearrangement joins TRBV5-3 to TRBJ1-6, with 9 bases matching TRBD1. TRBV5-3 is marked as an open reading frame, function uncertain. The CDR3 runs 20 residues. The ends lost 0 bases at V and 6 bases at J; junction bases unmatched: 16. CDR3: CARSLGGTGSPRSRNSPLHF. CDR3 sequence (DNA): TGTGCCAGAAGCTTGGGAGGGACAGGGTCACCTAGAAGTCGTAATTCACCCCTCCACTTT.

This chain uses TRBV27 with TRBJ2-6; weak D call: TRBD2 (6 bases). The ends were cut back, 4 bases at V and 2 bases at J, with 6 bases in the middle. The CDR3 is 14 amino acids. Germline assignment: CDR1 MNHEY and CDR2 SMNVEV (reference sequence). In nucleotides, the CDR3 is TGTGCCAGCAGTTGGGGGGCTGGGGCCAACGTCCTGACTTTC. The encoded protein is CASSWGAGANVLTF.

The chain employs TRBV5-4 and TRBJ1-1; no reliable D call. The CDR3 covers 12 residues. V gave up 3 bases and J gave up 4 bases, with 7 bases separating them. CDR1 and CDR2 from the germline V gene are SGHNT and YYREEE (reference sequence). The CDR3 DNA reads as TGTGCCAGCAGCTCGGGGTTCACTGAAGCTTTCTTT. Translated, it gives CASSSGFTEAFF.

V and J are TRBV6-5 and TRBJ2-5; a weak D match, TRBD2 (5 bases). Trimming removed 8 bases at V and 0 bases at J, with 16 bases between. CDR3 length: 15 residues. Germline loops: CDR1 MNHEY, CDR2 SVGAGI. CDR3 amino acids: CASYPRAVYQETQYF. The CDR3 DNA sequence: TGTGCCAGCTACCCCAGAGCGGTTTACCAAGAGACCCAGTACTTC.

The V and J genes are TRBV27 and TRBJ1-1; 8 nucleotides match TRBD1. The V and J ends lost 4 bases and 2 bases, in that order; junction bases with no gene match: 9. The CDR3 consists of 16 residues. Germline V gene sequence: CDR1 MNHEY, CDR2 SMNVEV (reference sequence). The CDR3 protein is CASSSAAGTGNTEAFF. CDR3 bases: TGTGCCAGCAGTTCTGCCGCCGGGACAGGTAACACTGAAGCTTTCTTT.

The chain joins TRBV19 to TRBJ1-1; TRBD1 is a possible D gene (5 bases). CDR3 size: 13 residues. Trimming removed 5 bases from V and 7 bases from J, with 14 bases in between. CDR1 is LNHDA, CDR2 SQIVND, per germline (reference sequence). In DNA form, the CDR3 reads TGTGCCAGTAGTTATAGCAGGGAAGGTGAAGCTTTCTTT. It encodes CASSYSREGEAFF. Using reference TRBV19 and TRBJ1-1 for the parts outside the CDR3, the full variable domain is DGGITQSPKYLFRKEGQNVTLSCEQNLNHDAMYWYRQDPGQGLRLIYYSQIVNDFQKGDIAEGYSVSREKKESFPLTVTSAQKNPTAFYLCASSYSREGEAFFGQGTRLTVV.